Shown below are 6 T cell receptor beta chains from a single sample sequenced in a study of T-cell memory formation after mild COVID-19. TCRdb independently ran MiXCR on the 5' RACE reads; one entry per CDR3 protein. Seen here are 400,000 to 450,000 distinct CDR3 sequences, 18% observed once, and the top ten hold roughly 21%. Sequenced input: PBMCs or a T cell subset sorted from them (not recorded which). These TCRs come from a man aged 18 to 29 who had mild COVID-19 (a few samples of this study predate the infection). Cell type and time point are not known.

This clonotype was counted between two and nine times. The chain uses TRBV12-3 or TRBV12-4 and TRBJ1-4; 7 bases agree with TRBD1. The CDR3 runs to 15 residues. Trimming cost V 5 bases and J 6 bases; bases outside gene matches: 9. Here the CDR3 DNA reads TGTGCCAGCAGTCCCCGAAGGGGGCGTCATGAAAAACTGTTTTTT. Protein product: CASSPRRGRHEKLFF.

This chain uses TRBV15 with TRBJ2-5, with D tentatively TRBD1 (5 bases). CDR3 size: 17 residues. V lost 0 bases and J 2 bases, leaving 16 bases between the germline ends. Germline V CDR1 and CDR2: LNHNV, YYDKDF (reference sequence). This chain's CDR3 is CATSREGDKHTQETQYF. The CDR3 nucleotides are TGTGCCACCAGCAGAGAAGGGGATAAGCACACACAAGAGACCCAGTACTTC.

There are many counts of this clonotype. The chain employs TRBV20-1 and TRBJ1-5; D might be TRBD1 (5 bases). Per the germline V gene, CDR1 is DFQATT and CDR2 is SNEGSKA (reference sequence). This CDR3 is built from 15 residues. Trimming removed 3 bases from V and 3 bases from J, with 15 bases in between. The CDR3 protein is CSASRGGGNNQPQHF. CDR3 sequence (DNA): TGCAGTGCTAGTCGGGGGGGAGGTAACAATCAGCCCCAGCATTTT.

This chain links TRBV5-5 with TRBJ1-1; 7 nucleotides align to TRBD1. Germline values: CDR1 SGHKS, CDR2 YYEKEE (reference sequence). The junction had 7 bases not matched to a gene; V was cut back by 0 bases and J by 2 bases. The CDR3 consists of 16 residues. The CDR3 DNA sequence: TGTGCCAGCAGCTTGGATTGGAGGGGGCGAAACACTGAAGCTTTCTTT. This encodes CASSLDWRGRNTEAFF.

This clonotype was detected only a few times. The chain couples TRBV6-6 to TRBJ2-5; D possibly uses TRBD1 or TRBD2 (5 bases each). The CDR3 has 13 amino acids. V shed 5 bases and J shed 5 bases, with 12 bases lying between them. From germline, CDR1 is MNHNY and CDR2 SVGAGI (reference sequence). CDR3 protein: CASSAGTRETQYF. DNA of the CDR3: TGTGCCAGCAGTGCCGGGACCCGGGAGACCCAGTACTTC.

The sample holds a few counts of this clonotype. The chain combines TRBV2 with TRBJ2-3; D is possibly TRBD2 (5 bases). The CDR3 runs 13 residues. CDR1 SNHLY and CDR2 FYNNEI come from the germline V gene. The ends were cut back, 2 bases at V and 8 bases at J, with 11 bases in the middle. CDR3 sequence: CASSERIEGTQYF. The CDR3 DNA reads TGTGCCAGCAGTGAACGAATTGAGGGTACGCAGTATTTT.